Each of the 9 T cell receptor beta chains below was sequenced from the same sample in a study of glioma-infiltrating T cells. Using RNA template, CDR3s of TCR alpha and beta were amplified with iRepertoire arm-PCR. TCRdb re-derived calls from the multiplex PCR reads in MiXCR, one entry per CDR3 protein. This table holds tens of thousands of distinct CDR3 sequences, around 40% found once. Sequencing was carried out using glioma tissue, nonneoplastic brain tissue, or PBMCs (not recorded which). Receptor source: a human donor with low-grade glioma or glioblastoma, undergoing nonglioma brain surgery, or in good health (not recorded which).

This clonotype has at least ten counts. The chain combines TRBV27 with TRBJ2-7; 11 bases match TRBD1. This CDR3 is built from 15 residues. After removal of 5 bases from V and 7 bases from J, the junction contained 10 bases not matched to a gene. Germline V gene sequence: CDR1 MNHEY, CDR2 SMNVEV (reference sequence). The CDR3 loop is CASSGGTGGPAEQYF. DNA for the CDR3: TGTGCCAGCAGTGGGGGGACAGGGGGACCTGCTGAGCAGTACTTC.

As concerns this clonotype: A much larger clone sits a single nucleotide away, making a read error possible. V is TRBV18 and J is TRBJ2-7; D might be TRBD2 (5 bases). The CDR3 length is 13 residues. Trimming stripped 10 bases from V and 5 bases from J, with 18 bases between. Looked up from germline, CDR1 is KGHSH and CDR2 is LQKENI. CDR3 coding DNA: TGTGCCATCTCCAATTCTCGGGGAAACGAGCAGTACTTC. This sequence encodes CAISNSRGNEQYF.

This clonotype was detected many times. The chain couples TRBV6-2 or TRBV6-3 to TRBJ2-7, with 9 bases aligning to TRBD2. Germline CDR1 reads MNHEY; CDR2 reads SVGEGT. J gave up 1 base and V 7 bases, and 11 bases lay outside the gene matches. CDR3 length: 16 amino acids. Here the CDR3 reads CASTPVRLAVSYEQYF. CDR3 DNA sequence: TGTGCCAGCACCCCCGTACGACTAGCGGTTTCCTACGAGCAGTACTTC.

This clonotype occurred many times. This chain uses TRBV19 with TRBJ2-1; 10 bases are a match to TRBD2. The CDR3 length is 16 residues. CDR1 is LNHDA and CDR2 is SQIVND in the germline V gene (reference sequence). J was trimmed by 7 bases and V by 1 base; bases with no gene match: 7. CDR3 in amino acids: CASSIVRLAGVNEQFF. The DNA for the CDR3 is TGTGCCAGTAGTATAGTACGGCTAGCGGGAGTAAATGAGCAGTTCTTC.

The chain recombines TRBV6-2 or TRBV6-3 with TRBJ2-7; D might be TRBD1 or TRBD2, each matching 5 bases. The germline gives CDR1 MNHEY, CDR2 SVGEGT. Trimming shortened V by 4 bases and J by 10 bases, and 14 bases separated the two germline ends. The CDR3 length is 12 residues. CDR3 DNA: TGTGCCAGCAGTTCTCCGGGGCAGGGACAGTACTTC. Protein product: CASSSPGQGQYF.

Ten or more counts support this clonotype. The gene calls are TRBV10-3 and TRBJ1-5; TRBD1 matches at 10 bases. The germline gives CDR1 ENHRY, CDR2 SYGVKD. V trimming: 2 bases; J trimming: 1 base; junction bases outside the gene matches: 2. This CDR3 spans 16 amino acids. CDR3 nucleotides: TGTGCCATCAGTGAGCCGGGACAGGGGAGCAATCAGCCCCAGCATTTT. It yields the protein CAISEPGQGSNQPQHF.

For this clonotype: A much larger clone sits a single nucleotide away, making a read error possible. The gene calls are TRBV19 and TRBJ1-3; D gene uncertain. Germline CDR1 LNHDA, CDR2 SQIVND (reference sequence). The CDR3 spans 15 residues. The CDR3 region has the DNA TGTGCCGGTAGTGTTTCCGCTCGGCCTGGAAACACCATATATTTT. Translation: CAGSVSARPGNTIYF. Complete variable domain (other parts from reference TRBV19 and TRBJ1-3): DGGITQSPKYLFRKEGQNVTLSCEQNLNHDAMYWYRQDPGQGLRLIYYSQIVNDFQKGDIAEGYSVSREKKESFPLTVTSAQKNPTAFYLCAGSVSARPGNTIYFGEGSWLTVV.

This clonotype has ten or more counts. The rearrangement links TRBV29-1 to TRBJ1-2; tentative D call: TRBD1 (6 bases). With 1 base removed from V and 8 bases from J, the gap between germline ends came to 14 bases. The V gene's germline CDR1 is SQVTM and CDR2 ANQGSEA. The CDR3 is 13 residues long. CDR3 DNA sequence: TGCAGCGTTGAAGCGAGGGGGGCAGAGGGCTACACCTTC. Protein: CSVEARGAEGYTF.

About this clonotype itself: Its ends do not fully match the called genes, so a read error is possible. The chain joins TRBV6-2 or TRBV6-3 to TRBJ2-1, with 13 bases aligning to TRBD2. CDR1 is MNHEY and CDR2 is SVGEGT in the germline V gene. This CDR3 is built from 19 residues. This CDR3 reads CASSRTGLAGTDPYNGQFF. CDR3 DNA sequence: TGTGCCAGCAGTCGAACGGGACTAGCGGGGACTGACCCCTACAATGGGCAGTTCTTC.